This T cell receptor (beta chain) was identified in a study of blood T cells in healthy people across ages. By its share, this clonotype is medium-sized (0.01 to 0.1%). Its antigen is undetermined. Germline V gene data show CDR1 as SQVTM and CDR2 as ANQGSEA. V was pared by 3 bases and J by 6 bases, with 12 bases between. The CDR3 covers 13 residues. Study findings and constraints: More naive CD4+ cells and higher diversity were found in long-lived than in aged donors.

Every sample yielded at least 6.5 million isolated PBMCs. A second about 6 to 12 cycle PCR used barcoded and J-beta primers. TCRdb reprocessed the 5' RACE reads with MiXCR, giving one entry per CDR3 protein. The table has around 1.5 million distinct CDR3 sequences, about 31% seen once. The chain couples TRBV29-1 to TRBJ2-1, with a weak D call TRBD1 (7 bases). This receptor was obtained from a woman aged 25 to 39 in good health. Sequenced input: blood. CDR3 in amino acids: CSVDRGALNEQFF. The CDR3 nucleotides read TGCAGCGTTGACAGGGGGGCCCTCAATGAGCAGTTCTTC.